This passage covers 9 T cell receptor beta chains from one sample sequenced in a study of T cell repertoires in cytomegalovirus infection. TCRdb itself ran the reads through MiXCR, one entry per CDR3 protein. Of about 470,000 distinct CDR3 sequences in the sample, roughly 42% were seen once. For these receptors, no antigen is known. The source was cultured PBMCs, collected from culture after CMV antigen stimulation. The receptors derive from a human donor in good health (CMV status not recorded). Some clones in this sample may be carry-over from other donors' samples.

CDR3: CASSGQGSEEETQYF. The CDR3, as DNA: TGTGCCAGCAGCGGACAGGGGTCTGAAGAAGAGACCCAGTACTTC. The J gene is TRBJ2-5, the V gene TRBV7-2; 9 positions agree with TRBD1. J lost 3 bases, V lost 5 bases, and 7 bases had no gene match. Germline values: CDR1 SGHTA, CDR2 FQGNSA. This CDR3 has 15 amino acids. Looking up the rest from reference TRBV7-2 and TRBJ2-5 gives the full variable domain: GAGVSQSPSNKVTEKGKDVELRCDPISGHTALYWYRQSLGQGLEFLIYFQGNSAPDKSGLPSDRFSAERTGGSVSTLTIQRTQQEDSAVYLCASSGQGSEEETQYFGPGTRLLVL.

The chain has TRBV7-6 and TRBJ2-2; D uncertain. Trimming stripped 4 bases from V and 4 bases from J, with 10 bases between. This CDR3 has 14 residues. Looked up from germline, CDR1 is SGHVS and CDR2 is FNYEAQ. In DNA form, the CDR3 reads TGTGCCAGCAGCTCCAAGACATCCACCGGGGAGCTGTTTTTT. Translation: CASSSKTSTGELFF. Complete variable domain (other parts from reference TRBV7-6 and TRBJ2-2): GAGVSQSPRYKVTKRGQDVALRCDPISGHVSLYWYRQALGQGPEFLTYFNYEAQQDKSGLPNDRFSAERPEGSISTLTIQRTEQRDSAMYRCASSSKTSTGELFFGEGSRLTVL.

The J gene is TRBJ2-2, the V gene TRBV7-9; 9 bases align to TRBD2. The J segment lost 0 bases and the V segment lost 3 bases, leaving 5 bases of the junction unmatched. This CDR3 contains 17 residues. The germline V gene encodes CDR1 SEHNR and CDR2 FQNEAQ (reference sequence). CDR3 in DNA: TGTGCCAGCAGCTTGGCTAGCGGGATCGCGAACACCGGGGAGCTGTTTTTT. This codes for CASSLASGIANTGELFF. Supplemented by reference TRBV7-9 and TRBJ2-2, the full variable domain reads DTGVSQNPRHKITKRGQNVTFRCDPISEHNRLYWYRQTLGQGPEFLTYFQNEAQLEKSRLLSDRFSAERPKGSFSTLEIQRTEQGDSAMYLCASSLASGIANTGELFFGEGSRLTVL.

This clonotype was seen a handful of times. This sequence joins TRBV7-9 and TRBJ2-1, with 11 bases lining up with TRBD2. V trimming: 3 bases; J trimming: 4 bases; junction bases outside the gene matches: 14. The CDR3 is 19 residues long. Germline V lookup: CDR1 SEHNR, CDR2 FQNEAQ (reference sequence). In DNA form, the CDR3 reads TGTGCCAGCAGCTTGGGTCGAATTGTGCTAGCGGGGGGTTACAATGAGCAGTTCTTC. It specifies CASSLGRIVLAGGYNEQFF. Together with reference TRBV7-9 and TRBJ2-1, the CDR3 gives the full variable domain: DTGVSQNPRHKITKRGQNVTFRCDPISEHNRLYWYRQTLGQGPEFLTYFQNEAQLEKSRLLSDRFSAERPKGSFSTLEIQRTEQGDSAMYLCASSLGRIVLAGGYNEQFFGPGTRLTVL.

This clonotype came up a few times. The chain uses TRBV7-9 and TRBJ2-1, with TRBD1 as a possible D gene (6 bases). The CDR3 covers 15 residues. With 3 bases removed from V and 7 bases from J, the gap between germline ends came to 16 bases. Germline lookup yields CDR1 SEHNR and CDR2 FQNEAQ (reference sequence). CDR3 sequence: CASSLGQGSGNEQFF. CDR3 sequence (DNA): TGTGCCAGCAGCTTGGGTCAGGGGTCGGGGAATGAGCAGTTCTTC.

V is TRBV6-1 and J is TRBJ2-5, with D possibly matching TRBD1 (6 bases). Deletions cut 11 bases from V and 0 bases from J, with 19 bases between. From germline, CDR1 is MNHNS and CDR2 SASEGT. The CDR3 is made up of 15 amino acids. CDR3 DNA sequence: TGTGCCGGAGGAAGTCCGACAGGCCACCAAGAGACCCAGTACTTC. As protein: CAGGSPTGHQETQYF.

This clonotype turned up a few times. V usage is TRBV19 and J usage is TRBJ1-2; 9 bases match TRBD1. The germline V gene has CDR1 LNHDA and CDR2 SQIVND (reference sequence). The CDR3 is made up of 13 amino acids. J was trimmed by 7 bases and V by 4 bases; bases with no gene match: 4. CDR3 sequence (DNA): TGTGCCAGTAGTAACCGGGACAGGGCTGGCTACACCTTC. This gives the protein CASSNRDRAGYTF.

The rearrangement joins TRBV7-2 to TRBJ1-1, with TRBD1 matching over 8 bases. The CDR3 has 14 residues. The germline gives CDR1 SGHTA, CDR2 FQGNSA. The trim removed 5 bases at V and 5 bases at J, leaving 7 bases unmatched. CDR3 DNA: TGTGCCAGCAGCCGCGGACAGGGAAGTACTGAAGCTTTCTTT. Protein product: CASSRGQGSTEAFF.

The V call is TRBV28, the J call TRBJ2-5; maybe TRBD1 (6 bases). The V gene lost 4 bases and the J gene lost 4 bases, with 22 bases spanning the gap. The CDR3 runs 17 residues. Germline CDR1 reads MDHEN; CDR2 reads SYDVKM. CDR3 bases: TGTGCCAGCAGTTACTCCTTCAGGGGTATAAGTGGAGAGACCCAGTACTTC. Protein sequence: CASSYSFRGISGETQYF.